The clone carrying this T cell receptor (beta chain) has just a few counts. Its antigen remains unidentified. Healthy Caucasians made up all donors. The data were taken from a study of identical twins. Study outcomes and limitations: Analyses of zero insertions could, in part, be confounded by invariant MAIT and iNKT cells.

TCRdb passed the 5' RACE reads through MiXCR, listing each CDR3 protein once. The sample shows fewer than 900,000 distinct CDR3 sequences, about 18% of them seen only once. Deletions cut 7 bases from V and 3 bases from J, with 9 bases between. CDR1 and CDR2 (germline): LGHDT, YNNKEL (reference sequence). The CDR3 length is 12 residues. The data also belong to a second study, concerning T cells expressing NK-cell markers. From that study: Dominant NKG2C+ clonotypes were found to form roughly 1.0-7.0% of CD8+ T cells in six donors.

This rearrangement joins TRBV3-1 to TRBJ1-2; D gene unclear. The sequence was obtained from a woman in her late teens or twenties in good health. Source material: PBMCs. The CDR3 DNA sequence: TGTGCCAGCACGGCGGATTACTATGGCTACACCTTC. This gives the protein CASTADYYGYTF.